The clone carrying this T cell receptor (beta chain) has more than one count but fewer than ten. The antigen is unknown. These data belong to a study of T-cell reconstitution after alpha-beta-depleted transplantation in children. Study-level findings and limits: Newly generated T cells supplied most T-cell counts and diversity one year post-transplant. Surviving recipient T cells and intrathymic progenitors accounted for some patients' high TCRbeta diversity at day 60. Reportedly, only several hundred clones from non-depleted graft cells drove alpha-beta T-cell counts at about two months.

Germline V lookup: CDR1 ENHRY, CDR2 SYGVKD. V lost 10 bases and J lost 6, with 17 bases in between. The CDR3 sequence is 13 residues long. Molecular barcoding with unique molecular identifiers was used for the TCRbeta library. A single record per CDR3 protein comes from TCRdb applying MiXCR to the PCR reads. Among about 980,000 distinct CDR3 sequences, about 31% were seen once, and the ten largest hold roughly 27%. This sequence was found in a boy under two years old who had a stem cell transplant for SCID, so the T cells may come from the graft donor. Source: PBMCs, mostly from graft donor cells, taken 360 days after TCRalphabeta/CD19-depleted stem cell transplant. The chain recombines TRBV10-3 with TRBJ2-3; no clear D. CDR3 residues: CATKESGIDTQYF. The CDR3 region has the DNA TGTGCCACCAAGGAGTCTGGAATTGATACGCAGTATTTT.